Below, one T cell receptor beta chain is given with its context. Its antigen is as yet unknown. This entry is derived from a study of CD8 T cells in ankylosing spondylitis. Study-level findings and limits: Several of the motif variants were reported before in synovial fluid and blood from reactive arthritis. The clones that were linked to disease were reported to be significantly enriched in matched synovial fluid samples from ankylosing spondylitis patients. Blood from ankylosing spondylitis patients appeared to carry a characteristic roughly 8-variant TCR beta motif.

The CDR3 loop spans 10 amino acids. V shed 2 bases and J shed 10 bases, with 5 bases lying between them. Germline CDR1 MNHNS, CDR2 SASEGT. Quantitative 5'-RACE with molecular barcodes generated TCR beta libraries. TCRdb re-called the 5' RACE reads through MiXCR, storing one row per CDR3 protein. The table lists under 950,000 distinct CDR3 sequences, 19% of them singletons. The chain combines TRBV6-1 with TRBJ1-1; D ambiguous. The source is a male donor with ankylosing spondylitis. Sequences were obtained from blood, either unsorted or a sorted T cell fraction (not recorded which). The CDR3 loop reads CASSESLAFF. DNA for the CDR3: TGTGCCAGCAGTGAATCGCTAGCTTTCTTT.